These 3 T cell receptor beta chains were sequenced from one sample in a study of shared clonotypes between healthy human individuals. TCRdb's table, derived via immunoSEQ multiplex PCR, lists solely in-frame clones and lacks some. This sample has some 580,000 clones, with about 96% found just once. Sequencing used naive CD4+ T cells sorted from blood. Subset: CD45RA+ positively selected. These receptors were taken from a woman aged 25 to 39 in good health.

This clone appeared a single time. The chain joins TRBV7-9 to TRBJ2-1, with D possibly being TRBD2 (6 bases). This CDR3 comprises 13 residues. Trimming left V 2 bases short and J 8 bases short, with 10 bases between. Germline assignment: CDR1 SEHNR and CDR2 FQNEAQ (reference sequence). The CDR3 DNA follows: TGTGCCAGCAGCTTACTCGGGGGTGATGAGCAGTTCTTC. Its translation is CASSLLGGDEQFF. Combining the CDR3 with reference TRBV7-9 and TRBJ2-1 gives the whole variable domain DTGVSQNPRHKITKRGQNVTFRCDPISEHNRLYWYRQTLGQGPEFLTYFQNEAQLEKSRLLSDRFSAERPKGSFSTLEIQRTEQGDSAMYLCASSLLGGDEQFFGPGTRLTVL.

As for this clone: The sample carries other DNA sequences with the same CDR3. CDR3 sequence: CASSLDRTYEQYF. DNA of the CDR3: TGCGCCAGCAGCTTGGACAGGACCTACGAGCAGTACTTC. The V and J genes are TRBV5-1 and TRBJ2-7, with D maybe TRBD1 (5 bases). The V end was cut by 0 bases, the J end by 2 bases, with 6 bases between. Germline V gene lookup returns CDR1 SGHRS and CDR2 YFSETQ. This CDR3 is 13 amino acids long.

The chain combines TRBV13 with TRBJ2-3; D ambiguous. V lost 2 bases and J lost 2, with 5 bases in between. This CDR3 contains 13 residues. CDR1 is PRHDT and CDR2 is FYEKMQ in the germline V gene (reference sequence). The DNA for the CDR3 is TGTGCCAGCAGCTTACGTACCACAGATACGCAGTATTTT. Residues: CASSLRTTDTQYF.